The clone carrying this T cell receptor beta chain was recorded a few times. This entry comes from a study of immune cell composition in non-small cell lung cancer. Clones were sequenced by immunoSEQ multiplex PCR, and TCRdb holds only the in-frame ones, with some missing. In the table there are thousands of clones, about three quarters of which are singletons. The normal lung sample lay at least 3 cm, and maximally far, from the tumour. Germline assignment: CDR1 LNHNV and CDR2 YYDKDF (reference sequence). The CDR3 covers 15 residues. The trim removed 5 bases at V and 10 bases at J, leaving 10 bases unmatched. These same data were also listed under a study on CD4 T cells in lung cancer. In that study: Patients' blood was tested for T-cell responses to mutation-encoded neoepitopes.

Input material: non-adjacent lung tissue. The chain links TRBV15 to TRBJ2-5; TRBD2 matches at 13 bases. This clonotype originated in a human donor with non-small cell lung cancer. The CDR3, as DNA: TGTGCCACCAGCGAATGGACTAGCGGGAGAAGTAGCCAGTACTTC. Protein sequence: CATSEWTSGRSSQYF.